The clone carrying this TCR beta chain was detected many times. Its antigen is not identified. This entry belongs to a study of identical twins. Study-level results: Out-of-frame beta sequences exhibited a weaker degree of excess twin sharing.

The CDR3 has 15 residues. J was trimmed by 6 bases and V by 4 bases; bases with no gene match: 6. The germline V gene encodes CDR1 MGHRA and CDR2 YSYEKL. TCRdb analysed the 5' RACE reads with MiXCR anew, one entry per CDR3 protein. The sample lists about 300,000 distinct CDR3 sequences, roughly an eighth occurring once. The same data also went into a second study, on yellow fever vaccine responses in identical twins.

Sample: CD8+ T cells sorted from blood. The receptor was isolated from a young woman in good health. The rearrangement links TRBV4-1 to TRBJ2-1, with 10 bases that match TRBD1. CDR3 in amino acids: CASSPGTGVVNEQFF. The DNA of the CDR3 is TGCGCCAGCAGCCCTGGGACAGGGGTGGTCAATGAGCAGTTCTTC.